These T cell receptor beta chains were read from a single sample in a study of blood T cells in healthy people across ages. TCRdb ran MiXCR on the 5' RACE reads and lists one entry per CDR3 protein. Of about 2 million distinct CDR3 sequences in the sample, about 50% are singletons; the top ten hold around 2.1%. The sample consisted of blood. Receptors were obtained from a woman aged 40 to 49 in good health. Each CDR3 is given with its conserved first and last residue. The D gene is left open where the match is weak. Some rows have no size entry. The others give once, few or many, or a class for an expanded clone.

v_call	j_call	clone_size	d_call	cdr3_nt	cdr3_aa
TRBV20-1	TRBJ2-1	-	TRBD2	TGCGGTGCCGGCGGGACTAGCGGGGTACATGAGCAGTTCTTC	CGAGGTSGVHEQFF
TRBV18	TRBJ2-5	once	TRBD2	TGTGCCAGCTCACCGAGACTAGCGGGGACCCTGGGGACCCAGTACTTC	CASSPRLAGTLGTQYF
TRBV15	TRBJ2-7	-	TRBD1	TGTGCCACCAGCAGAGAGGGGACAGTTGGGAGCGAGCAGTACTTC	CATSREGTVGSEQYF
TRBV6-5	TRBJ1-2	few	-	TGTGCCAGCAGTTACTCGGGCCTCCCAAACTATGGCTACACCTTC	CASSYSGLPNYGYTF
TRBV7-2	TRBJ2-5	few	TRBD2	TGTGCCAGCAGCTTAACGAGCGGGACGCGAGAGACCCAGTACTTC	CASSLTSGTRETQYF
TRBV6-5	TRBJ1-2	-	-	TGTGCCAGCAGTACAGGACAGACCCTAACTAACTATGGCTACACCTTC	CASSTGQTLTNYGYTF
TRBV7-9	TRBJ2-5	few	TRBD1	TGTGCCAGCAGCGCCTGGGACAGGGCGGAAGAGACCCAGTACTTC	CASSAWDRAEETQYF
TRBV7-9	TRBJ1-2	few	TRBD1	TGTGCCAGCAGTGACCCGGGACAGGGCCCTGGCTACACCTTC	CASSDPGQGPGYTF
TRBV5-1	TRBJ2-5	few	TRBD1	TGCGCCAGCAGCTTGTTGACAGGGGACCTTAAGGGCGAGACCCAGTACTTC	CASSLLTGDLKGETQYF
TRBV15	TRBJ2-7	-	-	TGTGCCACCAGCACCAGAAGTGGGGGTTCCTACGAGCAGTACTTC	CATSTRSGGSYEQYF
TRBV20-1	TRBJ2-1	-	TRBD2	TGCAGTGCTAGGGTCAGCGGGGCTGGAAATGAGCAGTTCTTC	CSARVSGAGNEQFF
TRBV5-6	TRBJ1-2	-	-	TGTGCCAGCAGCCAAACGACAGGCAGTTATGGCTACACCTTC	CASSQTTGSYGYTF
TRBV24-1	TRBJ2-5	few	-	TGTGCCACCAATCACAGACAACAAGAGACCCAGTACTTC	CATNHRQQETQYF
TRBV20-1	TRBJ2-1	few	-	TGCAGTGCTAGAGTTGCGGGGCTGGCCTACAATGAGCAGTTCTTC	CSARVAGLAYNEQFF
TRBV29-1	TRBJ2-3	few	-	TGCAGCGTTGTTATCCAGGCGAATACGCAGTATTTT	CSVVIQANTQYF
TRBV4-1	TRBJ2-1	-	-	TGCGCCAGCAGCCAAGATAGTCCCCGTCTAGTCCCTACCAATGAGCAGTTCTTC	CASSQDSPRLVPTNEQFF
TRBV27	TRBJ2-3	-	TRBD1	TGTGCCAGCATGGGATCCGGGCAGGGGGAAGATACGCAGTATTTT	CASMGSGQGEDTQYF
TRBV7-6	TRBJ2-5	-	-	TGTGCCAGCAGCCCAACCATCGAGACCCAGTACTTC	CASSPTIETQYF
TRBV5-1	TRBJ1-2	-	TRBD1	TGCGCCAGCAGCCACCAGGACAGGGGAATTGGCTACACCTTC	CASSHQDRGIGYTF
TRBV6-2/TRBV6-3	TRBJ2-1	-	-	TGTGCCAGCAGCCAAGGCGGGTTTGGCGGTGAGCAGTTCTTC	CASSQGGFGGEQFF
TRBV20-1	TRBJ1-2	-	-	TGCAGTGCAACTGAGAGCTATGGCTACACCTTC	CSATESYGYTF
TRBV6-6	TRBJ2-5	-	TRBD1	TGTGCCAGCAGCTACCTGGGGACAGCCGCGGAGACCCAGTACTTC	CASSYLGTAAETQYF
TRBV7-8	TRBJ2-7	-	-	TGTGCCAGCAGCCCCAAACAGGGAGGGTACGAGCAGTACTTC	CASSPKQGGYEQYF
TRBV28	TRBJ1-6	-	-	TGTGCCAGCAGTCGCTCCAGGGCCTCACCCCTCCACTTT	CASSRSRASPLHF
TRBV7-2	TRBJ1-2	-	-	TGTGCCAGCAGCTTAGAGGTTTGGAATGGCTACACCTTC	CASSLEVWNGYTF
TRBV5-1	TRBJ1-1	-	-	TGCGCCAGCAGTCGGAGTAGCACTGAAGCTTTCTTT	CASSRSSTEAFF
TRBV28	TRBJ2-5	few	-	TGTGCCAGCAGTACGGACACTGGTCGGATGACGACCCAGTACTTC	CASSTDTGRMTTQYF
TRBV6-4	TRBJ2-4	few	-	TGTGCCAGCAGCGAAGGTTCGGGAAACATTCAGTACTTC	CASSEGSGNIQYF
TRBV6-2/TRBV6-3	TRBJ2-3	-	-	TGTGCCAGCAGCCACTCTACGGGGGTCGGCACAGATACGCAGTATTTT	CASSHSTGVGTDTQYF